This T cell receptor beta chain was observed in a study of Tregs in tolerant kidney transplant recipients. Findings of the study overall: This study did not directly address biological reproducibility. The small number of patients limits these findings pending further validation.

About this clone: Its antigen is unidentified.

Mixed chimerism was transient after nonmyeloablative marrow transplants from related graft donors. Unstimulated Tregs (CD4+CD25+CD127-) and CD4+CD25- non-Tregs were sorted from PBMCs. The assay was immunoSEQ multiplex PCR, and TCRdb's table has in-frame clones only and misses some. The table shows tens of thousands of clones, with 75% to 95% occurring only once. The material sequenced was CD4+ T cells from blood (PBMCs), taken 24 months after the transplant. This clonotype was sampled from a human patient who received a combined kidney and bone marrow transplant. Part of the T cells may come from the graft donor.

This CDR3 is CASSGDYGYTF. The CDR3 DNA reads TGTGCCAGCTCAGGGGACTATGGCTACACCTTC. The chain links TRBV28 to TRBJ1-2; D is perhaps TRBD1 (6 bases). The germline V and J ends were trimmed by 8 bases and 3 bases, with 7 bases remaining between them. The V gene's germline CDR1 is MDHEN and CDR2 SYDVKM. This CDR3 has 11 amino acids.